This TCR beta chain was profiled in a study of shared clonotypes between healthy human individuals. Study summary: For every donor, three CD4 naive, three CD4 memory, two CD8 naive and one CD8 memory plates were used.

Overall study findings and caveats: Roughly 5% of naive CD4 clonotypes were common to a handful of donors. Naive subsets tended to show greater estimated richness than memory subsets. Only blood was sampled, and tissue TCR repertoires likely differ from blood ones.

Naive CD8 cells lacked CD45RO and underwent positive selection for CCR7, leaving out terminally differentiated effector memory CD45RA+ cells. Produced via immunoSEQ multiplex PCR; TCRdb's table is partial and in-frame only. The table records about 600,000 clones, 95% to 96% of them present only once. Germline CDR1 is MNHEY and CDR2 is SMNVEV (reference sequence). Unmatched junction bases numbered 4, after V lost 8 bases and J lost 3 bases. This CDR3 contains 14 residues. This clone was seen just once. Its antigen is not identified. The sequencing sample was made of naive CD8+ T cells sorted from blood. This sequence joins TRBV27 and TRBJ2-3, with TRBD2 matching 11 bases. The TCR sequence derives from a woman under 40 in good health. The DNA of the CDR3 is TGTGCCAGCTCAAGGACTAGCGGGACAGATACGCAGTATTTT. This codes for CASSRTSGTDTQYF.